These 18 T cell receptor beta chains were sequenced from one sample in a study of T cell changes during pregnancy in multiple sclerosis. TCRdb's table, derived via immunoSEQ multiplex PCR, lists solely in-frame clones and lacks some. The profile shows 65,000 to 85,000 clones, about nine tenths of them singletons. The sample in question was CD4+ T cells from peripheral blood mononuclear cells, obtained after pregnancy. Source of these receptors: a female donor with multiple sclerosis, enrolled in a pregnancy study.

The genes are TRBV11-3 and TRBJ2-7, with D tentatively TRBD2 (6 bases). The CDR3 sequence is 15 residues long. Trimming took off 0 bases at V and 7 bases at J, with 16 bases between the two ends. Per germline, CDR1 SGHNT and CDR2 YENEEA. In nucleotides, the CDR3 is TGTGCCAGCAGCTTAGAACCTACACGGGGGTCGGAGCAGTACTTC. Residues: CASSLEPTRGSEQYF.

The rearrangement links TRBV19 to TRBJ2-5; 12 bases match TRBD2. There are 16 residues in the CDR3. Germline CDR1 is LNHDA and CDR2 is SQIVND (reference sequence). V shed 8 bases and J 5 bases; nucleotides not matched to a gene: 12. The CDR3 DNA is TGTGCCAGTGCCCGCCGACTAGCGGGAGAGGGCGAGACCCAGTACTTC. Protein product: CASARRLAGEGETQYF. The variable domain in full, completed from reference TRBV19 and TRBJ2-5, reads DGGITQSPKYLFRKEGQNVTLSCEQNLNHDAMYWYRQDPGQGLRLIYYSQIVNDFQKGDIAEGYSVSREKKESFPLTVTSAQKNPTAFYLCASARRLAGEGETQYFGPGTRLLVL.

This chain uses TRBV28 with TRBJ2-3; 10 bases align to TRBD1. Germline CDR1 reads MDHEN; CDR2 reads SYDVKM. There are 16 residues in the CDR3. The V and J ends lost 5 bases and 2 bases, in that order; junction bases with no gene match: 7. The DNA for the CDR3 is TGTGCCAGCAGTACCTCAGGGACAGGGGTCACAGATACGCAGTATTTT. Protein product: CASSTSGTGVTDTQYF.

CDR3: CASKDRVLYGYTF. The DNA of the CDR3 is TGTGCCTCAAAGGACAGAGTCCTCTATGGCTACACCTTC. The V gene is TRBV19, the J gene TRBJ1-2; D is perhaps TRBD1 (6 bases). This CDR3 comprises 13 residues. V shed 11 bases and J shed 4 bases, with 17 bases lying between them. The germline gives CDR1 LNHDA, CDR2 SQIVND (reference sequence).

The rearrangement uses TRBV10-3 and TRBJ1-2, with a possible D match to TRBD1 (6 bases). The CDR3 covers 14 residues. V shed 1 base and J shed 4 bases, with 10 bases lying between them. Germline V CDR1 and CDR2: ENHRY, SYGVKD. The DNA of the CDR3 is TGTGCCATCAGTGAGTTCGGACAGACCTATGGCTACACCTTC. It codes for CAISEFGQTYGYTF.

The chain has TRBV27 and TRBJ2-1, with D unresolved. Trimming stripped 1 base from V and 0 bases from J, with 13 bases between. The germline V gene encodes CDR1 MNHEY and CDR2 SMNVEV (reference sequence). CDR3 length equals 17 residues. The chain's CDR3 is CASSLYKAVLSYNEQFF. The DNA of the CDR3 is TGTGCCAGCAGTTTATATAAGGCGGTACTCTCCTACAATGAGCAGTTCTTC.

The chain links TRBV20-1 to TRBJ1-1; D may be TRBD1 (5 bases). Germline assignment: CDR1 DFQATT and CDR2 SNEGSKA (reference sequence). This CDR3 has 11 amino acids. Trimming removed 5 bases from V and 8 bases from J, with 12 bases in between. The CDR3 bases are TGCAGTGCTGGACATTTCCTCGAAGCTTTCTTT. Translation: CSAGHFLEAFF.

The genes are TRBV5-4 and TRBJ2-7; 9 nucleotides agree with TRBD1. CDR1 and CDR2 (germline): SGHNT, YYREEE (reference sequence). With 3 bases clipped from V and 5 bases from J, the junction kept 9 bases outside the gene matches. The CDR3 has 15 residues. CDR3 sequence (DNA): TGTGCCAGCAGCTCACCGGGACAGGGTTCCGACGAGCAGTACTTC. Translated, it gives CASSSPGQGSDEQYF.

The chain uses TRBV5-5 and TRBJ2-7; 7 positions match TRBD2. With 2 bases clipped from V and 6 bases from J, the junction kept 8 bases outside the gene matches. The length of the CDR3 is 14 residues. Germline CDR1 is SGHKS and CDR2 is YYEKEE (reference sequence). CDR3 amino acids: CASSLAGTIAEQYF. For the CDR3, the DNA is TGTGCCAGCAGCTTAGCCGGGACTATAGCCGAGCAGTACTTC.

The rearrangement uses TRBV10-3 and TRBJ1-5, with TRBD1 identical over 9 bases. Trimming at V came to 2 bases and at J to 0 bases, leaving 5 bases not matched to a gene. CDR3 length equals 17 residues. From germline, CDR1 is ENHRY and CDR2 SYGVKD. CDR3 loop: CAISEAGTGISNQPQHF. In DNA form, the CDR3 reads TGTGCCATCAGTGAGGCGGGGACAGGGATTAGCAATCAGCCCCAGCATTTT.

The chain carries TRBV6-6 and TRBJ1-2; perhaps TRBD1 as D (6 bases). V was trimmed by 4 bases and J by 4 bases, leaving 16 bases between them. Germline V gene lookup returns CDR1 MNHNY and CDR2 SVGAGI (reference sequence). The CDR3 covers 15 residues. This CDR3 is CASSWGGGQGYGYTF. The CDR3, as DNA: TGTGCCAGCAGTTGGGGAGGGGGTCAGGGCTATGGCTACACCTTC.

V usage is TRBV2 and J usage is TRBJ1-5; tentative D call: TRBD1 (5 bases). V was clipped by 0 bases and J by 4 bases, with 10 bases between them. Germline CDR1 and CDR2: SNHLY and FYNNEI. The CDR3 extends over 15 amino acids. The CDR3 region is CASSEARVGNQPQHF. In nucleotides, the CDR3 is TGTGCCAGCAGTGAAGCCAGGGTCGGGAATCAGCCCCAGCATTTT.

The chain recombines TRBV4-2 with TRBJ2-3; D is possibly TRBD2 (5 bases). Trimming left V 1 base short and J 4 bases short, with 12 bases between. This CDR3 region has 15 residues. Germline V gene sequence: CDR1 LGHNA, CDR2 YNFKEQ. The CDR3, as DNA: TGTGCCAGCAGCCAAGGAGGGCCAAATCCAGATACGCAGTATTTT. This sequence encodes CASSQGGPNPDTQYF.

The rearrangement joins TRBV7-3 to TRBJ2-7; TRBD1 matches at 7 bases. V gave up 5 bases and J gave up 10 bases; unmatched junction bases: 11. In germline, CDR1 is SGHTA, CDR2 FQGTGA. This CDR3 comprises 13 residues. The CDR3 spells CASSPEETGRQYF. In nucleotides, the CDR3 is TGTGCCAGCAGCCCAGAGGAGACAGGGCGTCAGTACTTC.

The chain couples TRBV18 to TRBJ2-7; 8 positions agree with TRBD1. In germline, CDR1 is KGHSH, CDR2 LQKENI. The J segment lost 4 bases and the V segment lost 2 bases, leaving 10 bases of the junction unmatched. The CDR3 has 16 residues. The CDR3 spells CASSPTRLDRGYEQYF. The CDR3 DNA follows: TGTGCCAGCTCACCAACGAGACTTGACAGGGGTTACGAGCAGTACTTC.

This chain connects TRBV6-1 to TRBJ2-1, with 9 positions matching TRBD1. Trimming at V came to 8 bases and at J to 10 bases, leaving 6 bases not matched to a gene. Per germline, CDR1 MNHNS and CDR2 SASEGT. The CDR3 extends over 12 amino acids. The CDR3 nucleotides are TGTGCCAGCGCTACAGGGGGCTTGGAGCAGTTCTTC. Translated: CASATGGLEQFF.

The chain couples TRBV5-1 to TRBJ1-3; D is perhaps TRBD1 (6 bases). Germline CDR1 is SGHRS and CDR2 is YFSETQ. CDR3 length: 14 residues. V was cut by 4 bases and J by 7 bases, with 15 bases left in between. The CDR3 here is CASSLGGMENTIYF. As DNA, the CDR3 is TGCGCCAGCAGCCTAGGGGGAATGGAGAACACCATATATTTT. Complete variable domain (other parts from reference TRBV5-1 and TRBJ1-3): KAGVTQTPRYLIKTRGQQVTLSCSPISGHRSVSWYQQTPGQGLQFLFEYFSETQRNKGNFPGRFSGRQFSNSRSEMNVSTLELGDSALYLCASSLGGMENTIYFGEGSWLTVV.

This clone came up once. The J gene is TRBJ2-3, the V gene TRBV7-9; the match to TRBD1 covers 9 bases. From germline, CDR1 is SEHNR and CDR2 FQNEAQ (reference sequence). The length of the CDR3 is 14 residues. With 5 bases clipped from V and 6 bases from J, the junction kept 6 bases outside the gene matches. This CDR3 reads CASSRDREGDTQYF. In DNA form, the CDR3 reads TGTGCCAGCAGCCGGGACAGGGAAGGGGATACGCAGTATTTT.